This entry lists 24 T cell receptor beta chains sequenced from one sample in a study of blood T cell repertoires in COVID-19. Using immunoSEQ multiplex PCR, the repertoire was profiled, and TCRdb retains in-frame clones only, with some absent. The data contain about 63,000 clones, 75% to 90% of them singletons. Material: peripheral blood. The source is a man aged 50 to 60 with active COVID-19.

This clone was counted once. The rearrangement links TRBV5-1 to TRBJ2-5, with D possibly matching TRBD2 (5 bases). Germline-derived CDR1 and CDR2 are SGHRS and YFSETQ. This CDR3 has 15 residues. V gave up 4 bases and J gave up 3 bases, with 16 bases separating them. CDR3 DNA sequence: TGCGCCAGCAGCCCGAGCGGTTGGGTTGAAGAGACCCAGTACTTC. Translating it yields CASSPSGWVEETQYF.

The V gene is TRBV6-5, the J gene TRBJ2-2; the D gene is possibly TRBD1 (6 bases). This CDR3 spans 15 amino acids. Germline lookup yields CDR1 MNHEY and CDR2 SVGAGI. Trimming pared 6 bases from V and 6 bases from J, leaving 17 bases between. The CDR3 sequence: CASRGFTGISGELFF. For the CDR3, the DNA is TGTGCCAGCAGAGGATTTACAGGGATTTCCGGGGAGCTGTTTTTT.

In this sample, this clone turned up once. This rearrangement joins TRBV28 to TRBJ1-5; D is undetermined. With 1 base removed from V and 2 bases from J, the gap between germline ends came to 6 bases. CDR1 MDHEN and CDR2 SYDVKM come from the germline V gene. This CDR3 comprises 14 residues. The CDR3 region is CASSLLGGNQPQHF. The DNA for the CDR3 is TGTGCCAGCAGTTTATTGGGAGGCAATCAGCCCCAGCATTTT.

The table lists this clone with a few counts. The genes are TRBV7-2 and TRBJ2-7, with 14 bases that match TRBD2. Germline V gives CDR1 SGHTA, CDR2 FQGNSA. This CDR3 has 16 residues. The ends lost 1 base at V and 5 bases at J; junction bases unmatched: 4. CDR3 protein: CASSLVGLAGAHEQYF. The CDR3 bases are TGTGCCAGCAGCTTAGTGGGACTAGCGGGAGCCCACGAGCAGTACTTC.

The chain employs TRBV19 and TRBJ1-6; no definite D call. This CDR3 contains 14 residues. Trimming shortened V by 1 base and J by 8 bases, and 9 bases separated the two germline ends. CDR1 is LNHDA, CDR2 SQIVND, per germline (reference sequence). CDR3 in DNA: TGTGCCAGTAGTATAGGGGTCGGGGATTCACCCCTCCACTTT. Its protein is CASSIGVGDSPLHF.

This clone was recorded once. The V gene is TRBV9, the J gene TRBJ1-6, with D maybe TRBD1 (5 bases). The germline gives CDR1 SGDLS, CDR2 YYNGEE. The CDR3 has 16 residues. The germline V and J ends were trimmed by 3 bases and 9 bases, with 19 bases remaining between them. CDR3 in amino acids: CASSAAPQGIGSPLHF. The CDR3 DNA sequence: TGTGCCAGCAGCGCAGCACCTCAGGGAATCGGTTCACCCCTCCACTTT.

This clone was observed once. This chain links TRBV10-3 with TRBJ2-2; 10 bases map to TRBD1. CDR1 is ENHRY, CDR2 SYGVKD, per germline. The CDR3 spans 13 residues. Trimming removed 8 bases from V and 3 bases from J; junction bases left unmatched: 0. Here the CDR3 reads CAIGTGDTGELFF. CDR3 nucleotides: TGTGCCATCGGGACAGGGGACACCGGGGAGCTGTTTTTT.

V and J are TRBV5-8 and TRBJ2-5; 10 bases are a match to TRBD1. CDR1 and CDR2 from the germline V gene are SGHTS and YDEGEE. There are 16 residues in the CDR3. V gave up 7 bases and J gave up 3 bases; unmatched junction bases: 12. For the CDR3, the DNA is TGTGCCAGCCGTCCCCGGACAGGGGGGCACGAAGAGACCCAGTACTTC. This sequence encodes CASRPRTGGHEETQYF.

The CDR3 is CASSKAGGMGEQYF. CDR3 nucleotides: TGTGCCAGCAGCAAAGCGGGAGGTATGGGCGAGCAGTACTTC. V is TRBV11-2 and J is TRBJ2-7; 9 bases align to TRBD2. The V segment lost 5 bases and the J segment 6 bases; nucleotides outside the gene matches: 8. CDR1 SGHAT and CDR2 FQNNGV come from the germline V gene. The CDR3 has 14 residues.

This chain uses TRBV10-3 with TRBJ1-2; D unresolved. With 6 bases removed from V and 0 bases from J, the gap between germline ends came to 14 bases. Germline V gene lookup returns CDR1 ENHRY and CDR2 SYGVKD. The CDR3 has 15 amino acids. The CDR3: CAIREEILANYGYTF. The CDR3 DNA follows: TGTGCCATCAGGGAGGAGATCTTAGCTAACTATGGCTACACCTTC.

This clone was picked up one time. This rearrangement joins TRBV27 to TRBJ2-4; TRBD2 aligns across 7 bases. Germline V gene data show CDR1 as MNHEY and CDR2 as SMNVEV (reference sequence). Trimming took 5 bases from V and 2 from J; bases not matched to a gene: 9. This CDR3 has 16 amino acids. CDR3 sequence reads: CASSPGPGGTKNIQYF. The CDR3 DNA is TGTGCCAGCAGTCCGGGGCCGGGGGGTACCAAAAACATTCAGTACTTC.

The chain carries TRBV7-2 and TRBJ2-1, with TRBD1 identical over 7 bases. The CDR3 is 13 residues long. The V gene end was trimmed by 1 base and the J gene end by 12 bases; junction bases not matched to a gene: 6. Germline-derived CDR1 and CDR2 are SGHTA and FQGNSA. The CDR3: CASSLETGFWQFF. Written as DNA, the CDR3 is TGTGCCAGCAGCTTAGAGACAGGGTTTTGGCAGTTCTTC.

The chain couples TRBV7-2 to TRBJ2-6; D is ambiguous. V gave up 1 base and J gave up 0 bases, with 13 bases separating them. The CDR3 contains 18 residues. Germline V CDR1 and CDR2: SGHTA, FQGNSA. CDR3 in amino acids: CASSLGAPTLSGANVLTF. In DNA form, the CDR3 reads TGTGCCAGCAGCTTAGGAGCGCCTACCCTCTCTGGGGCCAACGTCCTGACTTTC.

This chain uses TRBV21-1 with TRBJ1-5; TRBD1 was called by the table and not checked on the DNA. TRBV21-1 is noted as a pseudogene. The CDR3 has 16 residues. CDR3 region: CASSVRPGTDYQPQHF. The DNA of the CDR3 is TGTGCCAGCAGCGTTCGACCCGGGACAGATTATCAGCCCCAGCATTTT.

The chain uses TRBV28 and TRBJ2-7, with a weak D call TRBD2 (6 bases). The germline V gene encodes CDR1 MDHEN and CDR2 SYDVKM. The V gene lost 0 bases and the J gene lost 2 bases, with 11 bases spanning the gap. This CDR3 comprises 15 residues. CDR3 nucleotides: TGTGCCAGCAGTTTATGGGACCCGGGGGCCTACGAGCAGTACTTC. Translated: CASSLWDPGAYEQYF.

This clone was seen once. The CDR3, as DNA: TGCGCCAGCAGTCCCCTAGCTGCCTACAATGAGCAGTTCTTC. It codes for CASSPLAAYNEQFF. The chain is built from TRBV23-1 and TRBJ2-1; a possible D gene is TRBD2 (5 bases). TRBV23-1 is annotated as an ORF whose role is uncertain. Trimming cost V 4 bases and J 2 bases, with 9 bases left between them. This CDR3 is 14 amino acids long.

This chain links TRBV3-1 (or the pseudogene TRBV3-2) with TRBJ1-1; D is possibly TRBD1 (5 bases). This CDR3 comprises 15 residues. Germline CDR1 and CDR2: LGHDT and YNNKEL (reference sequence). Trimming removed 5 bases at V and 3 bases at J, with 16 bases between. The CDR3 sequence is CASSSRDGGHTEAFF. In DNA, the CDR3 is TGTGCCAGCAGCTCACGGGACGGGGGACACACTGAAGCTTTCTTT.

In its sample, this clone was seen once. The V and J genes are TRBV10-3 and TRBJ2-3, with D perhaps matching TRBD1 (6 bases). V was trimmed by 3 bases and J by 4 bases, leaving 17 bases between them. The CDR3 runs 16 residues. Germline CDR1 and CDR2: ENHRY and SYGVKD. CDR3 sequence (DNA): TGTGCCATCAGTGATGGGGGCGGGCCGAGGGCAGATACGCAGTATTTT. Protein sequence: CAISDGGGPRADTQYF.

The chain uses TRBV4-1 and TRBJ1-2, with 7 bases matching TRBD1. This CDR3 region has 15 residues. The V and J ends lost 0 bases and 4 bases, in that order; junction bases with no gene match: 5. Germline assignment: CDR1 MGHRA and CDR2 YSYEKL. CDR3 coding DNA: TGCGCCAGCAGCCAAGATTACGGGGACAGCTATGGCTACACCTTC. Its protein is CASSQDYGDSYGYTF.

This clone was observed a few times. The CDR3 DNA sequence: TGTGCCAGCGAGGAGGGCAACTATGGCTACACCTTC. Amino acids: CASEEGNYGYTF. This chain joins TRBV28 and TRBJ1-2; D gene uncertain. This CDR3 spans 12 amino acids. CDR1 and CDR2 from the germline V gene are MDHEN and SYDVKM. Trimming left V 8 bases short and J 2 bases short, with 9 bases between.

The chain joins TRBV19 to TRBJ1-3; TRBD1 might be the D (5 bases). CDR1 is LNHDA and CDR2 is SQIVND in the germline V gene (reference sequence). The CDR3 has 15 amino acids. V was clipped by 7 bases and J by 4 bases, with 17 bases between them. The CDR3 region is CASIDGGRAGNTIYF. CDR3 sequence (DNA): TGTGCCAGTATTGATGGTGGCAGGGCGGGAAACACCATATATTTT.

The chain uses TRBV7-9 and TRBJ2-7; 11 bases align to TRBD2. The CDR3 is made up of 15 amino acids. Trimming removed 3 bases from V and 6 bases from J; junction bases left unmatched: 7. The germline V gene encodes CDR1 SEHNR and CDR2 FQNEAQ (reference sequence). CDR3: CASSFISGRASEQYF. For the CDR3, the DNA is TGTGCCAGCAGCTTCATTAGCGGGAGGGCCTCCGAGCAGTACTTC.

This rearrangement joins TRBV6-5 to TRBJ2-4; D might be TRBD1 (6 bases). CDR3 length equals 15 residues. Trimming shortened V by 4 bases and J by 0 bases, and 10 bases separated the two germline ends. CDR1 and CDR2 (germline): MNHEY, SVGAGI. The CDR3 DNA sequence: TGTGCCAGCAGTTCACTAGGGGGAGCCAAAAACATTCAGTACTTC. Its translation: CASSSLGGAKNIQYF.

J is TRBJ2-7 and V is TRBV28, with 8 bases fitting TRBD1. Germline trimming cut 5 bases from V and 3 bases from J; bases unmatched to any gene: 6. Germline V gene data show CDR1 as MDHEN and CDR2 as SYDVKM. The CDR3 contains 14 residues. The DNA of the CDR3 is TGTGCCAGCAGTGGCCGGGACAGGAGCTACGAGCAGTACTTC. This gives the protein CASSGRDRSYEQYF.